This record looks at one T cell receptor (beta chain) sequence and its context. This sample was taken from a study of blood T cells in healthy people across ages. The people who gave samples were healthy Caucasians from Russia, aged roughly 6 to 90. Per germline, CDR1 PRHDT and CDR2 FYEKMQ (reference sequence). The CDR3 runs 14 residues. V was cut by 0 bases and J by 4 bases, with 8 bases left in between. A J-beta primer mix and a sample-barcoded 5' primer were used in a second PCR of roughly 6 to 12 cycles. Using its own MiXCR run on the 5' RACE reads, TCRdb lists one record per CDR3 protein. Of some 1,500,000 distinct CDR3 sequences in the sample, about 45% were seen once.

Sequencing was performed on blood. This TCR was sampled from a woman in her late teens or twenties in good health. J is TRBJ2-3 and V is TRBV13, with D unresolved. CDR3 residues: CASSLGRRADTQYF. CDR3 coding DNA: TGTGCCAGCAGCTTAGGTCGTAGGGCAGATACGCAGTATTTT.